Reported below is one TCR beta chain. The record originates from a study of T cells in Graves' hyperthyroidism and ophthalmopathy. Any patient presenting with uncontrolled infection, other autoimmune disease, pregnancy or lactation was left out. Clinical symptoms, serum thyroxine and TRAb, thyroid ultrasound and orbital computed tomography were used for the diagnoses. Using around 10 ml of fresh peripheral blood, PBMCs were prepared. There were TCR beta CDR3 regions amplified from RNA transcripts. The TCR CDR3 first-round RT-PCR relied on the HTBI primer set. TCRdb processed the multiplex PCR reads anew with MiXCR; each CDR3 protein has one entry. The table has 350,000 to 450,000 distinct CDR3 sequences, approximately 18% seen once. The TCR comes from a woman in her thirties with Graves' hyperthyroidism that later progressed to Graves' ophthalmopathy. The sequencing input was blood.

The CDR3 region is CASSVGVTGELFF. CDR3 bases: TGTGCCAGCAGCGTGGGAGTTACCGGGGAGCTGTTTTTT. V usage is TRBV9 and J usage is TRBJ2-2, with D maybe TRBD2 (5 bases). In germline, CDR1 is SGDLS, CDR2 YYNGEE. The length of the CDR3 is 13 residues. Deletions cut 2 bases from V and 5 bases from J, with 7 bases between.